There are a few counts of the clone carrying this T cell receptor (beta chain). What it binds is not known. The V and J ends lost 0 bases and 6 bases respectively, with 9 bases between them. This CDR3 comprises 13 residues. Germline V CDR1 and CDR2: SGDLS, YYNGEE. The entry originates in a study of T-cell reconstitution after alpha-beta-depleted transplantation in children. Overall study results and limits: The origin of high day-60 TCRbeta diversity in some patients lay in surviving recipient T cells and thymic progenitors. In patients about two months after transplant, alpha-beta T cells reportedly arose from several hundred expanded graft clones.

Unique molecular identifiers featured in how the TCRbeta library was prepared. TCRdb redid the calling of the PCR reads with MiXCR, one entry per CDR3 protein. Of about 830,000 distinct CDR3 sequences in the sample, less than 20% were seen once. The source material was PBMCs, mostly from graft donor cells, sampled 360 days after TCRalphabeta/CD19-depleted stem cell transplant. The V and J genes are TRBV9 and TRBJ1-1; D gene ambiguous. The sequence was collected from a male patient younger than 18 who had a stem cell transplant for acute lymphoblastic leukemia, so the T cells may come from the graft donor. CDR3 DNA sequence: TGTGCCAGCAGCGTAGGAGCTTCAGCTGAAGCTTTCTTT. This codes for CASSVGASAEAFF.